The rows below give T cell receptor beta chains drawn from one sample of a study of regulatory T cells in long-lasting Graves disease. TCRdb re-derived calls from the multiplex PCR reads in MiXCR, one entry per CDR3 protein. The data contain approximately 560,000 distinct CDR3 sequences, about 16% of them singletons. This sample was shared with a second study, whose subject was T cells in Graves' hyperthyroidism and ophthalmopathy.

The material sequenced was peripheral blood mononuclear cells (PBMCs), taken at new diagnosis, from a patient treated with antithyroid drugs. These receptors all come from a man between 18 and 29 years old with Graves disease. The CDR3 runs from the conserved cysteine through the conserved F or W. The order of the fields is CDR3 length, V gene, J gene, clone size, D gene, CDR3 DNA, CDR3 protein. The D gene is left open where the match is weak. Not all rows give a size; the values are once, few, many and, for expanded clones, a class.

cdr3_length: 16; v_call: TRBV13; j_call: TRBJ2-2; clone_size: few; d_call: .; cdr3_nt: TGTGCCAGCAGCACTCTTACTAGCCGAGGGTCCGGGGAGCTGTTTTTT; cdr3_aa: CASSTLTSRGSGELFF
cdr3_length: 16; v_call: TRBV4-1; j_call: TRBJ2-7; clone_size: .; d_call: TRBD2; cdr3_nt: TGCGCCAGCAGCCCAAGACTAGCGGGAACACACTACGAGCAGTACTTC; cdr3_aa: CASSPRLAGTHYEQYF
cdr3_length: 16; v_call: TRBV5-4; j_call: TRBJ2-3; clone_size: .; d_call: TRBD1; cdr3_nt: TGTGCCAGCAGCTTGGTAAGGGACAGCCGCACAGATACGCAGTATTTT; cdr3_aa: CASSLVRDSRTDTQYF
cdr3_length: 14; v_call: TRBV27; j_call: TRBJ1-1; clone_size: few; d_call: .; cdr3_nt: TGTGCCAGCAGGGAGCGACTAATGAACACTGAAGCTTTCTTT; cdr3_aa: CASRERLMNTEAFF
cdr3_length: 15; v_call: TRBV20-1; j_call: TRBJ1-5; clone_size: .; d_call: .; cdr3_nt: TGCAGTGCTAGAGATGCGGGAGGGTCAAATCAGCCCCAGCATTTT; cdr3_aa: CSARDAGGSNQPQHF
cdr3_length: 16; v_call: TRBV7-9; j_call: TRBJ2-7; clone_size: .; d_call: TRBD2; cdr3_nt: TGTGCCAGCATTGTTCTGTCTGGCGGGAGAGGCTACGAGCAGTACTTC; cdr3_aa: CASIVLSGGRGYEQYF
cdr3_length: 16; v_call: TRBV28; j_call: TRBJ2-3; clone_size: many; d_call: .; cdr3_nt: TGTGCCAGCAGTTTTAGGGAGACTGGGCAGCCAGATACGCAGTATTTT; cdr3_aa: CASSFRETGQPDTQYF
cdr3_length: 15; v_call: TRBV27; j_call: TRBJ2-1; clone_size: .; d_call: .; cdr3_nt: TGTGCCAGCAGTTTAAAGTTAGCTTGGCACAATGAGCAGTTCTTC; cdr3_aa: CASSLKLAWHNEQFF
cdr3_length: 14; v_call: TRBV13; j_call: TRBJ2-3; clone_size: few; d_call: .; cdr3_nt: TGTGCCAGCACCTTGGGACGAAACACAGATACGCAGTATTTT; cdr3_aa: CASTLGRNTDTQYF
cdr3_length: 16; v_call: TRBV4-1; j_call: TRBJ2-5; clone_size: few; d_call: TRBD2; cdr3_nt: TGCGCCAGCAGCCAAGGACTAGCGGGACGGGGTGAGACCCAGTACTTC; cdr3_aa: CASSQGLAGRGETQYF